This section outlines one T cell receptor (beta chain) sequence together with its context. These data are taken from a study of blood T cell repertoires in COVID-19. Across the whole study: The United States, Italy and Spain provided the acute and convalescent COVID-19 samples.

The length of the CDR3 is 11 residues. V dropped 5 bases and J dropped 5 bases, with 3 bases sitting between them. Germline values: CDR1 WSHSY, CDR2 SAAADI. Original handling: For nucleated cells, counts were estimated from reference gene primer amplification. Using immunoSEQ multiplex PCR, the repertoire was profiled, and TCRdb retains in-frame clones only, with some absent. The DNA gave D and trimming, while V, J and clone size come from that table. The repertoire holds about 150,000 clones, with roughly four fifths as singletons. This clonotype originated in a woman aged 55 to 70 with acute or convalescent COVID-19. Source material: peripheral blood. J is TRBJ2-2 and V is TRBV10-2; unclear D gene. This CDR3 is CASSHTGELFF. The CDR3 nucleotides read TGCGCCAGCAGTCATACCGGGGAGCTGTTTTTT.